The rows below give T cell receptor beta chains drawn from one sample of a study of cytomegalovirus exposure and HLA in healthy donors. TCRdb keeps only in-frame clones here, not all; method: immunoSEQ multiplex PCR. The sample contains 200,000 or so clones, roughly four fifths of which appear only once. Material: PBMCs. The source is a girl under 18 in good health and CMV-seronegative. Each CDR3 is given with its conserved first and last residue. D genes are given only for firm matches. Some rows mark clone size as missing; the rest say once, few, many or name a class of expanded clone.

TGCGCCAGCAGCCAAGATGAGCGGGGCACAGATACGCAGTATTTT,CASSQDERGTDTQYF,NA,NA,TRBJ2-3,TRBV4-1
TGTGCCAGCAGTCCCCGTGGCACAGCACGCACCGGGGAGCTGTTTTTT,CASSPRGTARTGELFF,NA,NA,TRBJ2-2,TRBV6-6
TGTGCCACCAGCAGAGATCGGTCAGGAACCCTCTATGGCTACACCTTC,CATSRDRSGTLYGYTF,NA,once,TRBJ1-2,TRBV15
TGTGCCAGCGCAGCTTCCCTCGGACAGGGGAGGTTCATATATTTT,CASAASLGQGRFIYF,TRBD1,NA,TRBJ1-3,TRBV2
TGTGCCAGCAGTTTTGGGGCAGGGGGCTATGGCTACACCTTC,CASSFGAGGYGYTF,TRBD1,NA,TRBJ1-2,TRBV28
TGTGCCAGCTCACAGGCACGGGGGTCCGGTAATGAAAAACTGTTTTTT,CASSQARGSGNEKLFF,NA,NA,TRBJ1-4,TRBV18
TGTGCCTGGTCGGGACTAGCGGGAGAAGCCTACGAGCAGTACTTC,CAWSGLAGEAYEQYF,TRBD2,NA,TRBJ2-7,TRBV30
TGCGCCAGCTCCGCTATAGCGGGAGGGGTCACAGATACGCAGTATTTT,CASSAIAGGVTDTQYF,TRBD2,NA,TRBJ2-3,TRBV5-1
TGTGCCAGCGATGTTGACAGGGCGAGGGGGGAGCAGTACTTC,CASDVDRARGEQYF,TRBD1,NA,TRBJ2-7,TRBV2
TGTGCCAGCAGTTATGCACGGAGCTCCTACAATGAGCAGTTCTTC,CASSYARSSYNEQFF,NA,NA,TRBJ2-1,TRBV6-5
TGTGCCAGTGGACAGGGGCTAACGTTTGGAAACACCATATATTTT,CASGQGLTFGNTIYF,TRBD1,few,TRBJ1-3,TRBV2
TGTGCCAGCAGCTTGACGGGAGGCACTGAAGCTTTCTTT,CASSLTGGTEAFF,NA,few,TRBJ1-1,TRBV5-4
TGTGCCAGCAGCACACGACAGGGGACGGGCACTGAAGCTTTCTTT,CASSTRQGTGTEAFF,TRBD1,NA,TRBJ1-1,TRBV9
TGTGCCAGCAGCGGGACTGAGTGGGGGTACGAGCAGTACTTC,CASSGTEWGYEQYF,NA,NA,TRBJ2-7,TRBV5-4
TGTGCCAGCAGCTTAGTACAGTTCCAAGAGACCCAGTACTTC,CASSLVQFQETQYF,NA,NA,TRBJ2-5,TRBV7-2
TGTGCCAGCAGCCAAGTGGCCTCTAGCGGGAACACAGATACGCAGTATTTT,CASSQVASSGNTDTQYF,TRBD2,NA,TRBJ2-3,TRBV4-2
TGTGCCAGCAGTAACATAGCGGGGGGTGAGCAGTACTTC,CASSNIAGGEQYF,TRBD2,NA,TRBJ2-7,TRBV28
TGTGCCAGCAGACCACAGGGGTCCTACTACGAGCAGTACTTC,CASRPQGSYYEQYF,TRBD1,NA,TRBJ2-7,TRBV6-5
TGTGCCAGCAGTTACCGACTAGCGGGAGGGCCCAATGAGCAGTTCTTC,CASSYRLAGGPNEQFF,TRBD2,NA,TRBJ2-1,TRBV6-5
TGTGCCAGCAGCCAAGAGAGGGCTAGCGGGACAGATACGCAGTATTTT,CASSQERASGTDTQYF,TRBD2,NA,TRBJ2-3,TRBV4-2
TGTGCCAGCAGCTTCCGGGACTACAACAATGAGCAGTTCTTC,CASSFRDYNNEQFF,TRBD2,NA,TRBJ2-1,TRBV7-3
TGCGCCAGCAGCATAGGGGGCGGTCAGACCCAGTACTTC,CASSIGGGQTQYF,TRBD1,NA,TRBJ2-5,TRBV5-1
TGTGCCAGCAGCTTAGGACAGGGTGCGTTTCGTAGCAATCAGCCCCAGCATTTT,CASSLGQGAFRSNQPQHF,TRBD1,NA,TRBJ1-5,TRBV7-9
TGTGCCGCAGGGGCCCCCTCCTACGAGCAGTACTTC,CAAGAPSYEQYF,NA,few,TRBJ2-7,TRBV6-5
TGTGCCAGCGCAGAAGTCCTCCAAGAGACCCAGTACTTC,CASAEVLQETQYF,NA,NA,TRBJ2-5,TRBV5-8
TGTGCCAGCAGCACGGGACAGGGGGAATTGGAGACCCAGTACTTC,CASSTGQGELETQYF,TRBD1,NA,TRBJ2-5,TRBV27
TGCGCCAGCAGCCCAATCCGGGGTGGAGATACGCAGTATTTT,CASSPIRGGDTQYF,NA,NA,TRBJ2-3,TRBV4-1
TGTGCCAGCAGTTCCAAAACAGGGGTAGCTGAAGCTTTCTTT,CASSSKTGVAEAFF,TRBD1,NA,TRBJ1-1,TRBV27
TGCGCCAGCAGCCCGGGACAGCCTCGCACAGATACGCAGTATTTT,CASSPGQPRTDTQYF,TRBD1,NA,TRBJ2-3,TRBV4-1
TGTGCCAGCAGCTTCTATCAGGGGGCGTGGAATGAAGCTTTCTTT,CASSFYQGAWNEAFF,TRBD1,few,TRBJ1-1,TRBV13
TGTGCCAGCTCACCGGGACTAAACGAGCAGTACTTC,CASSPGLNEQYF,TRBD2,NA,TRBJ2-7,TRBV18
TGTGCCTGGAGTGTACAGGATTATGGCTACACCTTC,CAWSVQDYGYTF,NA,once,TRBJ1-2,TRBV30
TGTGCCAGCCGACGCAAACAGGCAGATACGCAGTATTTT,CASRRKQADTQYF,NA,NA,TRBJ2-3,TRBV12-1
TGTGCCAGCAGCGTAGGGGAGGGACAGGGGGTAGCCAAAAACATTCAGTACTTC,CASSVGEGQGVAKNIQYF,TRBD1,NA,TRBJ2-4,TRBV9
TGTGCCAGCAGCCAAGCCCCAAGGGGCACTGAAGCTTTCTTT,CASSQAPRGTEAFF,NA,NA,TRBJ1-1,TRBV14
TGTGCCAGCAGTCTGACAGACTACGAGCAGTACTTC,CASSLTDYEQYF,NA,NA,TRBJ2-7,TRBV6-1
TGTGCCAGCAGCCAAGACAGGGTTAGCAATCAGCCCCAGCATTTT,CASSQDRVSNQPQHF,TRBD1,NA,TRBJ1-5,TRBV6-5
TGTGCCACCAGCCACCCCTTCGCGGGTTCAGATACGCAGTATTTT,CATSHPFAGSDTQYF,NA,NA,TRBJ2-3,TRBV15
TGCAGCGCCCTTACGACTAGCGGGTACAATGAGCAGTTCTTC,CSALTTSGYNEQFF,TRBD2,NA,TRBJ2-1,TRBV29-1
TGTGCCAGCAGTTCACAGGGTGAAGGCACTGAAGCTTTCTTT,CASSSQGEGTEAFF,NA,NA,TRBJ1-1,TRBV6-4
TGTGCCAGCAGCTTGGCAACCGGAATCGGGGGCTACACCTTC,CASSLATGIGGYTF,NA,NA,TRBJ1-2,TRBV5-8
TGCGCCAGCAGCCAGGGGCCTCATCCCGACAAGTTCTTC,CASSQGPHPDKFF,NA,NA,TRBJ2-1,TRBV5-1
TGTGCCAGTATGACTAGCACAGATACGCAGTATTTT,CASMTSTDTQYF,NA,NA,TRBJ2-3,TRBV19
TGTGCCACCAGCAGAGTTGGTAGCGTCTACGAGCAGTACTTC,CATSRVGSVYEQYF,NA,NA,TRBJ2-7,TRBV15
TGCAGCGTTGGAGTAGCGGGAAACAATGAGCAGTTCTTC,CSVGVAGNNEQFF,TRBD2,NA,TRBJ2-1,TRBV29-1
TGTGCCAGCAGTGACAGGATACTCTATGGCTACACCTTC,CASSDRILYGYTF,NA,NA,TRBJ1-2,TRBV2
TGTGCCAGCAGCCCTGGACTAGCGGGACCCCAAGAGACCCAGTACTTC,CASSPGLAGPQETQYF,TRBD2,NA,TRBJ2-5,TRBV9
TGTGCCAGCAGCTTATTAGGGGGCCCTAGCTCCTACGAGCAGTACTTC,CASSLLGGPSSYEQYF,TRBD1,NA,TRBJ2-7,TRBV13
TGTGCCAGCAGCACTGGGGGGGGTTTCACTGAAGCTTTCTTT,CASSTGGGFTEAFF,NA,NA,TRBJ1-1,TRBV5-6
TGTGCCTGGGGACAGCCAAATTCACCCCTCCACTTT,CAWGQPNSPLHF,NA,NA,TRBJ1-6,TRBV30